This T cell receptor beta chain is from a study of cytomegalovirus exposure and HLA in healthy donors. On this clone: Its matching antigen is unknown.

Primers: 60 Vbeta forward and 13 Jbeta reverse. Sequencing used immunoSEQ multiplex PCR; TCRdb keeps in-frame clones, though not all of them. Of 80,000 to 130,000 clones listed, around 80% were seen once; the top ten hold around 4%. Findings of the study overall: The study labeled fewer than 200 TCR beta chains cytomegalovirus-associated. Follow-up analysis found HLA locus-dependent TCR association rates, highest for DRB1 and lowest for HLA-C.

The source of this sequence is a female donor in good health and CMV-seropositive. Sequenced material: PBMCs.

CDR3 nucleotides: TGTGCCAGCAGCTTAGGAGATATCAACAATGAGCAGTTCTTC. It yields the protein CASSLGDINNEQFF. The gene calls are TRBV7-6 and TRBJ2-1; D remains unclear. Trimming removed 1 base from V and 5 bases from J, with 9 bases in between. CDR1 is SGHVS, CDR2 FNYEAQ, per germline. The CDR3 loop spans 14 amino acids.